This T cell receptor (beta chain) derives from a study of blood T cell repertoires in COVID-19 (dated by TCRdb to the early 2020s). Regarding the research as a whole: Collaborator samples came from the United States, Italy and Spain and covered acute and convalescent phases of COVID-19. The material from the prospective study consisted of cDNA or gDNA derived from T cells, B-cell-depleted T cells, or PBMCs. Deeply sampled blood TCRbeta repertoires from subjects exposed to, actively infected with, or recovered from COVID-19 were included in the dataset. The repertoires were made available in a free public database intended to serve as a resource for research on the immune response to SARS-CoV-2. The samples were drawn from the first 160 participants of the ongoing ImmuneRACE study and from 1,254 subjects provided by 6 global collaborators. Nearly every sample came with metadata listing a de-identified subject ID, COVID-19 status, age in years and sex. Where available, HLA class I and class II types were obtained from metadata supplied by the sample provider rather than from assay-based typing. Results and caveats for the whole study, not just this receptor: The quantity of clinical and demographic metadata differed by source and by participant and was supplied without curation.

Regarding this clone: Its antigen has not been determined. No base quality values were provided; no much bigger clone lies one nucleotide off.

Trimming costs V 6 bases and J 4 bases, and their ends lie 9 bases apart. The germline V gene sets CDR1 to MNHEY and CDR2 to SVGAGI. Its CDR3 holds 12 amino acids, cysteine through phenylalanine. CDR3 DNA is the only sequence kept; it has 36 bases, read in frame from the first base. The immunoSEQ Assay, a bias-controlled multiplex PCR, was used to amplify TCRbeta CDR3 regions from genomic DNA. Per the authors' processing: The number of nucleated cells in each sample was estimated from the amplification of reference gene primers within the assay. To quantify the absolute abundance of each unique TCRbeta CDR3 rearrangement, sequence reads were collapsed and filtered. For each sample, productive Simpson clonality was calculated as the square root of Simpson's diversity index over productive rearrangements. Entries here come from immuneACCESS through TCRdb and include only in-frame sequences with V and J called. Some clones fail to appear in such tables; in the studies checked, an unresolved V gene covers under half of the shortfall, and the cause of the remainder is unknown. V, J and clone size derive from that table, while D and trimming were established from the DNA sequence. The table for this sample lists about 180,000 clones; roughly nine tenths of them were counted only once. Of the sample, under 3% is held by the ten largest clones.

Collaborating institutions collected whole blood in K2EDTA tubes following their own protocols. Collaborator samples were shipped for TCRbeta analysis as frozen whole blood, isolated PBMCs, or DNA extracted from either sample type. The sample taken for sequencing was peripheral blood. The V and J segments used are TRBV6-5 and TRBJ1-2; D gene: possibly TRBD1, on 6 matching bases. This clonotype originated in a woman in her 30s with active or convalescent COVID-19. The DNA sequence is as follows: TGTGCCAGCAGGGACAGATCCTATGGCTACACCTTC. This translates into CASRDRSYGYTF.